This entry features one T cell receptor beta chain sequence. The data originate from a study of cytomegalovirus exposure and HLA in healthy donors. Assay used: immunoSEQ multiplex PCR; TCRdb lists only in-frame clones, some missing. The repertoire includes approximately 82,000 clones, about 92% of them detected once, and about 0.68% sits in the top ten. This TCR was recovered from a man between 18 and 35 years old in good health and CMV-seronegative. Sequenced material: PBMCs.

The CDR3 bases are TGTGCCTCGACAACCACAGATACGCAGTATTTT. It is translated as CASTTTDTQYF. The chain has TRBV30 and TRBJ2-3; D remains ambiguous. The V and J ends lost 7 bases and 2 bases respectively, with 7 bases between them. In germline, CDR1 is GTSNPN, CDR2 SVGIG (reference sequence). This CDR3 contains 11 residues.